The 13 T cell receptor beta chains below come from one sample, sequenced in a study of T cells in Graves' hyperthyroidism and ophthalmopathy. The source material, RNA transcripts, was used to amplify TCR beta CDR3 regions. TCR CDR3 regions were first amplified by RT-PCR with HTBI primers. TCRdb recomputed calls from the multiplex PCR reads with MiXCR, one row per CDR3 protein. The data hold hundreds of thousands of distinct CDR3 sequences, with about 15% observed a single time. Input material: blood. These receptors all come from a woman between 18 and 29 years old with Graves' hyperthyroidism.

This sequence joins TRBV20-1 and TRBJ2-1; 8 bases agree with TRBD2. Germline-derived CDR1 and CDR2 are DFQATT and SNEGSKA (reference sequence). V lost 3 bases and J lost 2; bases outside the gene matches: 6. This CDR3 has 15 amino acids. The CDR3 loop reads CSARGAGGPYNEQFF. DNA of the CDR3: TGCAGTGCTAGGGGCGCGGGAGGCCCCTACAATGAGCAGTTCTTC.

In this sample, this clonotype turned up a few times. This chain joins TRBV19 and TRBJ1-1; 8 nucleotides agree with TRBD1. Trimming took 7 bases from V and 0 from J; bases not matched to a gene: 10. There are 16 residues in the CDR3. Germline CDR1 reads LNHDA; CDR2 reads SQIVND (reference sequence). For the CDR3, the DNA is TGTGCCAGTACCCAGTGGACAGGGAGCATGAACACTGAAGCTTTCTTT. It is translated as CASTQWTGSMNTEAFF.

The chain joins TRBV7-8 to TRBJ2-2; D gene uncertain. Trimming shortened V by 2 bases and J by 0 bases, and 10 bases separated the two germline ends. This CDR3 is 16 amino acids long. The germline V gene has CDR1 SGHVS and CDR2 FQNEAQ. The chain's CDR3 is CASSLLPYSNTGELFF. The DNA of the CDR3 is TGTGCCAGCAGCTTACTCCCCTATTCGAACACCGGGGAGCTGTTTTTT. Full variable domain (outside the CDR3, taken from reference TRBV7-8 and TRBJ2-2): GAGVSQSPRYKVAKRGQDVALRCDPISGHVSLFWYQQALGQGPEFLTYFQNEAQLDKSGLPSDRFFAERPEGSVSTLKIQRTQQEDSAVYLCASSLLPYSNTGELFFGEGSRLTVL.

In its sample, this clonotype was seen many times. This rearrangement joins TRBV6-1 to TRBJ2-7, with D possibly called TRBD1 or TRBD2 (5 bases each). V gave up 5 bases and J gave up 4 bases, with 21 bases separating them. The germline gives CDR1 MNHNS, CDR2 SASEGT. This CDR3 region has 16 residues. CDR3 loop: CASSSATGTTSYEQYF. DNA of the CDR3: TGTGCCAGCAGTTCCGCCACCGGGACGACCTCGTACGAGCAGTACTTC.

This clonotype occurred many times. The chain joins TRBV20-1 to TRBJ2-1; D is undetermined. The CDR3 contains 13 residues. Germline lookup yields CDR1 DFQATT and CDR2 SNEGSKA (reference sequence). V dropped 0 bases and J dropped 5 bases, with 8 bases sitting between them. CDR3 in amino acids: CSARDQTDNEQFF. The CDR3 DNA follows: TGCAGTGCTAGAGATCAAACCGACAATGAGCAGTTCTTC.

This clonotype showed up many times. The chain links TRBV11-2 to TRBJ2-1, with 10 bases matching TRBD1. CDR3 size: 16 residues. Trimming at V came to 4 bases and at J to 6 bases, leaving 9 bases not matched to a gene. Germline V lookup: CDR1 SGHAT, CDR2 FQNNGV. In DNA form, the CDR3 reads TGTGCCAGCAGCTCCGGGACAGGGGACGGTTTCAATGAGCAGTTCTTC. This gives the protein CASSSGTGDGFNEQFF.

This clonotype came up many times. The genes are TRBV12-3 or TRBV12-4 and TRBJ2-3, with D hard to call. The CDR3 is 12 residues long. Trimming shortened V by 3 bases and J by 4 bases, and 5 bases separated the two germline ends. CDR3 sequence (DNA): TGTGCCAGCAGTTTTTATGCAGATACGCAGTATTTT. It translates to CASSFYADTQYF.

This clonotype occurred a few times. In nucleotides, the CDR3 is TGTGCCAGCAGTTTGGTAGAAGAGCAGTACTTC. Translation: CASSLVEEQYF. The chain links TRBV12-3 or TRBV12-4 to TRBJ2-7; no firm D call. The germline V and J ends were trimmed by 3 bases and 7 bases, with 7 bases remaining between them. This CDR3 spans 11 amino acids.

This clonotype was seen many times. CDR3 in DNA: TGTGCCAGCTCACCAAATCTGGGACAGGGGGCTGAAGCTTTCTTT. Its protein product is CASSPNLGQGAEAFF. The chain couples TRBV18 to TRBJ1-1; 11 bases map to TRBD1. The CDR3 length is 15 residues. Trimming at V came to 2 bases and at J to 6 bases, leaving 5 bases not matched to a gene. Per germline, CDR1 KGHSH and CDR2 LQKENI.

This clonotype has ten or more counts. The chain's CDR3 is CASTSWRALKLFF. The CDR3 DNA sequence: TGTGCCAGCACCTCTTGGCGGGCTTTGAAACTGTTTTTT. This rearrangement joins TRBV28 to TRBJ1-4, with unresolved D. V lost 7 bases and J 11 bases, leaving 17 bases between the germline ends. Germline assignment: CDR1 MDHEN and CDR2 SYDVKM. The CDR3 is 13 residues long.

The CDR3 DNA reads as TGTGCCACCCCATCCTCAGACTTCGTGGTAGGGGCCAACGTCCTGACTTTC. Its translation: CATPSSDFVVGANVLTF. The chain has TRBV15 and TRBJ2-6; unclear D gene. The length of the CDR3 is 17 residues. With 8 bases removed from V and 4 bases from J, the gap between germline ends came to 21 bases. Germline assignment: CDR1 LNHNV and CDR2 YYDKDF (reference sequence). Drawing the rest from reference TRBV15 and TRBJ2-6, the complete variable domain is DAMVIQNPRYQVTQFGKPVTLSCSQTLNHNVMYWYQQKSSQAPKLLFHYYDKDFNNEADTPDNFQSRRPNTSFCFLDIRSPGLGDTAMYLCATPSSDFVVGANVLTFGAGSRLTVL.

CDR3 bases: TGTGCCACCAGTGATTTGGTCACCAGACAGGGGTCTAATGAAAAACTGTTTTTT. Encoded protein: CATSDLVTRQGSNEKLFF. The rearrangement joins TRBV24-1 to TRBJ1-4, with 8 bases aligning to TRBD1. V gave up 0 bases and J gave up 3 bases; unmatched junction bases: 8. From germline, CDR1 is KGHDR and CDR2 SFDVKD. The length of the CDR3 is 18 residues.

At least ten counts were recorded for this clonotype. This chain joins TRBV7-9 and TRBJ2-3; no definite D call. Trimming took off 4 bases at V and 0 bases at J, with 11 bases between the two ends. The CDR3 has 15 residues. Looked up from germline, CDR1 is SEHNR and CDR2 is FQNEAQ (reference sequence). The CDR3 region is CASSSRLGSTDTQYF. The CDR3, as DNA: TGTGCCAGCAGCTCCCGATTGGGGAGCACAGATACGCAGTATTTT. The full variable domain, rest sourced from reference TRBV7-9 and TRBJ2-3, is DTGVSQNPRHKITKRGQNVTFRCDPISEHNRLYWYRQTLGQGPEFLTYFQNEAQLEKSRLLSDRFSAERPKGSFSTLEIQRTEQGDSAMYLCASSSRLGSTDTQYFGPGTRLTVL.